The 22 T cell receptor beta chains below were found in one sample sequenced in a study of blood T cell repertoires in COVID-19. Clones were read by immunoSEQ multiplex PCR, and TCRdb kept only the in-frame ones, dropping some. The table includes about 160,000 clones, around nine tenths detected once. Sequenced material: peripheral blood. The receptors derive from a man aged 45-65 years with acute or convalescent COVID-19.

V and J are TRBV7-2 and TRBJ2-1; 10 positions match TRBD2. Germline values: CDR1 SGHTA, CDR2 FQGNSA. CDR3 length: 13 residues. Trimming at V came to 8 bases and at J to 7 bases, leaving 5 bases not matched to a gene. The CDR3: CASATSGVNEQFF. The CDR3 nucleotides are TGTGCCAGCGCCACTAGCGGGGTAAATGAGCAGTTCTTC.

The chain employs TRBV19 and TRBJ1-4, with 7 bases that match TRBD1. CDR1 LNHDA and CDR2 SQIVND come from the germline V gene (reference sequence). V lost 4 bases and J lost 3; bases outside the gene matches: 2. The CDR3 loop spans 14 amino acids. CDR3 sequence: CASSKGAANEKLFF. For the CDR3, the DNA is TGTGCCAGTAGTAAGGGGGCGGCTAATGAAAAACTGTTTTTT.

The V call is TRBV28, the J call TRBJ1-1; TRBD1 might be the D (5 bases). V was clipped by 2 bases and J by 2 bases, with 12 bases between them. The CDR3 sequence is 15 residues long. Germline loops: CDR1 MDHEN, CDR2 SYDVKM. The CDR3 DNA reads TGTGCCAGCAGTTTAATTGGACACCGAAACACTGAAGCTTTCTTT. It specifies CASSLIGHRNTEAFF. Full variable domain (rest looked up from reference TRBV28 and TRBJ1-1): DVKVTQSSRYLVKRTGEKVFLECVQDMDHENMFWYRQDPGLGLRLIYFSYDVKMKEKGDIPEGYSVSREKKERFSLILESASTNQTSMYLCASSLIGHRNTEAFFGQGTRLTVV.

A single count supports this clone. The rearrangement links TRBV3-1 (or the pseudogene TRBV3-2) to TRBJ1-5, with 7 bases lining up with TRBD1. The CDR3 loop spans 15 amino acids. Germline assignment: CDR1 LGHDT and CDR2 YNNKEL (reference sequence). The V segment lost 1 base and the J segment 5 bases; nucleotides outside the gene matches: 5. The CDR3 bases are TGTGCCAGCAGCCAAGGGGCAGGGGGAGATCAGCCCCAGCATTTT. Encoded protein: CASSQGAGGDQPQHF.

This chain uses TRBV28 with TRBJ2-2; 10 bases fit TRBD1. From germline, CDR1 is MDHEN and CDR2 SYDVKM. With V trimmed by 5 bases and J by 4 bases, 7 bases remained unmatched. The CDR3 has 16 amino acids. The CDR3 spells CASSPTGGVGTGELFF. The CDR3 coding sequence is TGTGCCAGCAGTCCGACAGGGGGCGTAGGCACCGGGGAGCTGTTTTTT.

The chain links TRBV27 to TRBJ1-2; 7 nucleotides match TRBD1. CDR1 and CDR2 from the germline V gene are MNHEY and SMNVEV (reference sequence). The CDR3 is 14 amino acids. V lost 8 bases and J lost 0; bases outside the gene matches: 6. The CDR3 nucleotides are TGTGCCAGCCGCCGGGACAGTACTAACTATGGCTACACCTTC. Amino acids: CASRRDSTNYGYTF.

This clone was counted a few times. The chain has TRBV19 and TRBJ2-5; D not resolved. The CDR3 is 15 residues long. Deletions cut 4 bases from V and 4 bases from J, with 16 bases between. CDR1 is LNHDA, CDR2 SQIVND, per germline (reference sequence). The CDR3 DNA follows: TGTGCCAGTAGTACCCTCTCCAGAAAAATAGAGACCCAGTACTTC. It encodes CASSTLSRKIETQYF.

The chain is built from TRBV30 and TRBJ1-2; 10 positions match TRBD1. The V segment lost 5 bases and the J segment 1 base; nucleotides outside the gene matches: 7. The CDR3 consists of 15 residues. CDR1 GTSNPN and CDR2 SVGIG come from the germline V gene (reference sequence). The CDR3 here is CAWDIGTGVNYGYTF. The CDR3 DNA follows: TGTGCCTGGGATATCGGGACAGGGGTTAACTATGGCTACACCTTC.

This sequence joins TRBV18 and TRBJ2-5; 12 nucleotides agree with TRBD1. The CDR3 extends over 17 amino acids. Looked up from germline, CDR1 is KGHSH and CDR2 is LQKENI. J gave up 4 bases and V 4 bases, and 10 bases lay outside the gene matches. The CDR3 DNA sequence: TGTGCCAGCTCACTCAATCCGGGACAGGGGGCCGGAGAGACCCAGTACTTC. It yields the protein CASSLNPGQGAGETQYF.

The chain uses TRBV19 and TRBJ1-1; D is undetermined. V was pared by 3 bases and J by 0 bases, with 11 bases between. The CDR3 has 15 residues. The germline gives CDR1 LNHDA, CDR2 SQIVND (reference sequence). CDR3 nucleotides: TGTGCCAGTAGTATTGGAGGGTTGATGAACACTGAAGCTTTCTTT. Translated, it gives CASSIGGLMNTEAFF.

The chain uses TRBV27 and TRBJ2-3; no clear D. Germline assignment: CDR1 MNHEY and CDR2 SMNVEV (reference sequence). The CDR3 has 14 amino acids. The V end lost 3 bases, the J end lost 5 bases, and 12 bases lay between the germline ends. CDR3 region: CASSFFAALDTQYF. The CDR3, as DNA: TGTGCCAGCAGTTTTTTTGCGGCTCTAGATACGCAGTATTTT.

Turning to this clone: Other DNA variants within this sample encode the same CDR3. The chain uses TRBV11-3 and TRBJ2-2; the match to TRBD1 covers 9 bases. Germline-derived CDR1 and CDR2 are SGHNT and YENEEA. This CDR3 comprises 15 residues. The V segment lost 5 bases and the J segment 5 bases; nucleotides outside the gene matches: 6. CDR3 DNA: TGTGCCAGCAGCAAGGGACAGGGAAGGACCGGGGAGCTGTTTTTT. Its protein product is CASSKGQGRTGELFF.

The rearrangement joins TRBV20-1 to TRBJ2-7; D uncertain. This CDR3 has 11 residues. Germline V CDR1 and CDR2: DFQATT, SNEGSKA (reference sequence). Trimming took off 2 bases at V and 2 bases at J, with 4 bases between the two ends. This chain's CDR3 is CSARNTYEQYV. CDR3 nucleotides: TGCAGTGCTAGAAATACCTACGAGCAGTACGTC.

The chain links TRBV5-6 to TRBJ1-1, with 7 positions matching TRBD1. The ends lost 4 bases at V and 3 bases at J; junction bases unmatched: 9. CDR3 size: 15 residues. The germline gives CDR1 SGHDT, CDR2 YYEEEE. The CDR3 nucleotides are TGTGCCAGCAGCAGCCGACAGGGTGGATACACTGAAGCTTTCTTT. Protein product: CASSSRQGGYTEAFF.

This sequence joins TRBV19 and TRBJ1-1; a possible D gene is TRBD1 (6 bases). CDR1 and CDR2 from the germline V gene are LNHDA and SQIVND (reference sequence). The CDR3 covers 14 residues. V was cut by 5 bases and J by 1 base, with 11 bases left in between. Here the CDR3 reads CASSPQTGNTEAFF. The CDR3 nucleotides are TGTGCCAGTAGTCCCCAGACAGGGAACACTGAAGCTTTCTTT.

The rearrangement joins TRBV2 to TRBJ1-2, with TRBD1 as a possible D gene (5 bases). The germline CDR1 and CDR2 sequences are SNHLY and FYNNEI. V was cut by 3 bases and J by 0 bases, with 8 bases left in between. The CDR3 covers 14 residues. The CDR3 is CASSDRTTNYGYTF. CDR3 coding DNA: TGTGCCAGCAGTGACCGGACAACTAACTATGGCTACACCTTC.

The V and J genes are TRBV19 and TRBJ1-5; unclear D gene. Germline loops: CDR1 LNHDA, CDR2 SQIVND (reference sequence). The CDR3 sequence is 14 residues long. V was cut by 5 bases and J by 0 bases, with 8 bases left in between. CDR3 coding DNA: TGTGCCAGTAGTCCCGCCGGTAGCAATCAGCCCCAGCATTTT. The encoded protein is CASSPAGSNQPQHF.

V gene TRBV27 combines with J gene TRBJ2-1; 13 bases match TRBD2. Trimming at V came to 5 bases and at J to 0 bases, leaving 13 bases not matched to a gene. This CDR3 contains 20 residues. The germline V gene encodes CDR1 MNHEY and CDR2 SMNVEV (reference sequence). The CDR3 nucleotides read TGTGCCAGCAGTAGAACGGGACTAGCGGGATCGGTGGGCTCCTACAATGAGCAGTTCTTC. Its protein product is CASSRTGLAGSVGSYNEQFF.

The rearrangement links TRBV7-3 to TRBJ2-1; 8 positions agree with TRBD2. From germline, CDR1 is SGHTA and CDR2 FQGTGA. V was pared by 0 bases and J by 2 bases, with 3 bases of the junction left unmatched. The CDR3 totals 16 residues. CDR3 protein: CASSLTSGTAYNEQFF. The CDR3 bases are TGTGCCAGCAGCTTAACTAGCGGGACCGCCTACAATGAGCAGTTCTTC. The full variable domain, in which reference TRBV7-3 and TRBJ2-1 provide the parts outside the CDR3, is GAGVSQTPSNKVTEKGKYVELRCDPISGHTALYWYRQSLGQGPEFLIYFQGTGAADDSGLPNDRFFAVRPEGSVSTLKIQRTERGDSAVYLCASSLTSGTAYNEQFFGPGTRLTVL.

This sequence joins TRBV19 and TRBJ1-1, with D perhaps matching TRBD1 (5 bases). The CDR3 runs to 16 residues. V gave up 3 bases and J gave up 2 bases, with 16 bases separating them. The germline CDR1 and CDR2 sequences are LNHDA and SQIVND (reference sequence). The CDR3 reads CASSIPGQGFNTEAFF. CDR3 DNA sequence: TGTGCCAGTAGTATCCCTGGCCAGGGCTTTAACACTGAAGCTTTCTTT. The whole variable domain, filled in from reference TRBV19 and TRBJ1-1, reads DGGITQSPKYLFRKEGQNVTLSCEQNLNHDAMYWYRQDPGQGLRLIYYSQIVNDFQKGDIAEGYSVSREKKESFPLTVTSAQKNPTAFYLCASSIPGQGFNTEAFFGQGTRLTVV.

The CDR3 coding sequence is TGTGCCAGCAGGGATGAAAACAGCCGCTATGGCTACACCTTC. Translation: CASRDENSRYGYTF. J is TRBJ1-2 and V is TRBV27; D gene ambiguous. This CDR3 region has 14 residues. V lost 6 bases and J lost 4, with 15 bases in between. Germline V gene sequence: CDR1 MNHEY, CDR2 SMNVEV (reference sequence).

The V gene is TRBV14, the J gene TRBJ2-7, with D unclear. The V and J ends lost 6 bases and 1 base respectively, with 28 bases between them. Germline CDR1 reads SGHDN; CDR2 reads FVKESK. This CDR3 has 19 residues. DNA for the CDR3: TGTGCCAGCAGTTACATTAGTGGCAGTTCCAATGAGGCGTCCTACGAGCAGTACGTC. It yields the protein CASSYISGSSNEASYEQYV.